This is a list of T cell receptor beta chains from one sample in a study of blood T cell repertoires in COVID-19. The repertoire was sequenced with immunoSEQ multiplex PCR; TCRdb's copy has only in-frame clones and lacks some. The table has some 150,000 clones, around 84% seen once. The sample taken for sequencing was peripheral blood. These receptors were taken from a human donor in a cohort sampled during active COVID-19. Both conserved end residues are part of each CDR3. D genes are given only for firm matches. Part of the rows lack a size; the others show once, few, many or a class for expanded clones.

clone size: few
D gene: TRBD1
V gene: TRBV6-2/TRBV6-3
J gene: TRBJ1-5
CDR3 protein: CASSNQGVHQPQHF
CDR3 DNA: TGTGCCAGCAGCAATCAGGGGGTCCATCAGCCCCAGCATTTT

clone size: .
D gene: TRBD1
V gene: TRBV18
J gene: TRBJ1-2
CDR3 protein: CASSPGQGANYGYTF
CDR3 DNA: TGTGCCAGCTCCCCCGGACAGGGAGCTAACTATGGCTACACCTTC

clone size: few
D gene: .
V gene: TRBV12-5
J gene: TRBJ2-7
CDR3 protein: CASGLITAEQYF
CDR3 DNA: TGTGCTAGTGGTTTAATAACCGCGGAGCAGTACTTC

clone size: .
D gene: .
V gene: TRBV28
J gene: TRBJ1-2
CDR3 protein: CASILGRGSGYTF
CDR3 DNA: TGTGCCAGCATCCTGGGTCGGGGTAGCGGCTACACCTTC

clone size: few
D gene: .
V gene: TRBV19
J gene: TRBJ1-6
CDR3 protein: CASSITGTGSSPLHF
CDR3 DNA: TGTGCCAGTAGTATTACCGGAACAGGGAGTTCACCCCTCCACTTT

clone size: .
D gene: .
V gene: TRBV7-2
J gene: TRBJ1-4
CDR3 protein: CASSLARGGLGGEKLFF
CDR3 DNA: TGTGCCAGCAGCTTAGCGCGCGGTGGCCTAGGGGGTGAAAAACTGTTTTTT

clone size: .
D gene: .
V gene: TRBV12-3/TRBV12-4
J gene: TRBJ1-5
CDR3 protein: CASSEGGSQPQHF
CDR3 DNA: TGTGCCAGCAGTGAAGGAGGTTCTCAGCCCCAGCATTTT

clone size: .
D gene: .
V gene: TRBV11-3
J gene: TRBJ1-4
CDR3 protein: CASTRGDEKLFF
CDR3 DNA: TGTGCCAGCACCAGGGGTGATGAAAAACTGTTTTTT

clone size: few
D gene: .
V gene: TRBV19
J gene: TRBJ2-2
CDR3 protein: CASKGRGVINGELFF
CDR3 DNA: TGTGCCAGTAAGGGCAGGGGAGTGATTAACGGGGAGCTGTTTTTT

clone size: .
D gene: TRBD2
V gene: TRBV10-3
J gene: TRBJ2-3
CDR3 protein: CAISEMGGKETDTQYF
CDR3 DNA: TGTGCCATCAGTGAGATGGGGGGGAAGGAAACAGATACGCAGTATTTT

clone size: few
D gene: .
V gene: TRBV30
J gene: TRBJ2-3
CDR3 protein: CAWTLGGADTQYF
CDR3 DNA: TGTGCCTGGACCTTAGGGGGGGCTGATACGCAGTATTTT

clone size: .
D gene: .
V gene: TRBV6-5
J gene: TRBJ2-7
CDR3 protein: CASSYNRGEQYF
CDR3 DNA: TGTGCCAGCAGTTATAATCGCGGAGAGCAGTACTTC

clone size: once
D gene: TRBD1
V gene: TRBV4-2
J gene: TRBJ1-1
CDR3 protein: CASSQGGQLNTEAFF
CDR3 DNA: TGTGCCAGCAGCCAGGGGGGACAGTTGAACACTGAAGCTTTCTTT

clone size: .
D gene: TRBD1
V gene: TRBV7-9
J gene: TRBJ1-4
CDR3 protein: CASSLGDRGHEKLFF
CDR3 DNA: TGTGCCAGCAGCTTAGGAGACAGGGGCCATGAAAAACTGTTTTTT

clone size: .
D gene: TRBD1
V gene: TRBV30
J gene: TRBJ2-6
CDR3 protein: CAWSRDRVNSGANVLTF
CDR3 DNA: TGTGCCTGGAGCAGGGACAGGGTCAACTCTGGGGCCAACGTCCTGACTTTC

clone size: .
D gene: .
V gene: TRBV6-6
J gene: TRBJ1-3
CDR3 protein: CASSLYSGNTIYF
CDR3 DNA: TGTGCCAGCAGTCTATACTCTGGAAACACCATATATTTT

clone size: .
D gene: .
V gene: TRBV7-2
J gene: TRBJ2-3
CDR3 protein: CASSLGLTPDTQYF
CDR3 DNA: TGTGCCAGCAGCTTAGGGTTGACACCCGATACGCAGTATTTT

clone size: .
D gene: .
V gene: TRBV3-1/TRBV3-2
J gene: TRBJ1-5
CDR3 protein: CASRRDSNQPQHF
CDR3 DNA: TGTGCCAGCAGGCGGGATAGCAATCAGCCCCAGCATTTT

clone size: .
D gene: TRBD1
V gene: TRBV13
J gene: TRBJ1-3
CDR3 protein: CASSGQGALGGNTIYF
CDR3 DNA: TGTGCCAGCAGCGGACAGGGAGCCCTCGGCGGAAACACCATATATTTT

clone size: .
D gene: .
V gene: TRBV7-2
J gene: TRBJ2-7
CDR3 protein: CASSLHARDYEQYF
CDR3 DNA: TGTGCCAGCAGCCTCCACGCCCGGGACTACGAGCAGTACTTC

clone size: .
D gene: .
V gene: TRBV30
J gene: TRBJ1-4
CDR3 protein: CAWRTRAGRTEKLFF
CDR3 DNA: TGTGCCTGGAGGACGAGGGCAGGGAGGACTGAAAAACTGTTTTTT

clone size: .
D gene: .
V gene: TRBV10-3
J gene: TRBJ1-6
CDR3 protein: CAISEWGRQSNSPLHF
CDR3 DNA: TGTGCCATCAGTGAGTGGGGCAGGCAGTCAAATTCACCCCTCCACTTT

clone size: .
D gene: .
V gene: TRBV3-1/TRBV3-2
J gene: TRBJ1-2
CDR3 protein: CASSQGLRRGANYGYTF
CDR3 DNA: TGTGCCAGCAGCCAAGGGCTTCGACGGGGTGCTAACTATGGCTACACCTTC

clone size: .
D gene: .
V gene: TRBV5-1
J gene: TRBJ2-5
CDR3 protein: CASSLVPAGAQETQYF
CDR3 DNA: TGCGCCAGCAGCTTGGTCCCGGCGGGGGCCCAAGAGACCCAGTACTTC

clone size: .
D gene: TRBD2
V gene: TRBV6-2/TRBV6-3
J gene: TRBJ2-3
CDR3 protein: CASSYRVAGGPSRGDTQYF
CDR3 DNA: TGTGCCAGCAGTTACAGGGTAGCGGGGGGACCCAGCCGAGGAGATACGCAGTATTTT

clone size: .
D gene: TRBD1
V gene: TRBV6-5
J gene: TRBJ2-7
CDR3 protein: CASRQGGFGAYEQYF
CDR3 DNA: TGTGCCAGCAGACAGGGGGGATTTGGGGCCTACGAGCAGTACTTC

clone size: few
D gene: .
V gene: TRBV6-1
J gene: TRBJ2-5
CDR3 protein: CASSPGLSQETQYF
CDR3 DNA: TGTGCCAGCAGTCCGGGACTTTCACAAGAGACCCAGTACTTC

clone size: .
D gene: TRBD1
V gene: TRBV19
J gene: TRBJ1-5
CDR3 protein: CASSGWTGGIGQPQHF
CDR3 DNA: TGTGCCAGTAGTGGCTGGACAGGGGGCATTGGTCAGCCCCAGCATTTT

clone size: .
D gene: TRBD1
V gene: TRBV25-1
J gene: TRBJ2-5
CDR3 protein: CASSESGHRDRVYF
CDR3 DNA: TGTGCCAGCAGTGAATCGGGTCACCGGGACAGGGTGTACTTC

clone size: .
D gene: .
V gene: TRBV6-4
J gene: TRBJ1-5
CDR3 protein: CARTPEADVSNQPQHF
CDR3 DNA: TGTGCCAGAACCCCGGAGGCGGACGTATCAAATCAGCCCCAGCATTTT

clone size: .
D gene: .
V gene: TRBV12-3/TRBV12-4
J gene: TRBJ1-5
CDR3 protein: CASSLARGQPQHF
CDR3 DNA: TGTGCCAGCAGTTTAGCGCGGGGTCAGCCCCAGCATTTT

clone size: .
D gene: TRBD1
V gene: TRBV5-4
J gene: TRBJ2-2
CDR3 protein: CASSSHRGNTGELFF
CDR3 DNA: TGTGCCAGCAGCTCACACAGGGGGAACACCGGGGAGCTGTTTTTT

clone size: .
D gene: TRBD2
V gene: TRBV28
J gene: TRBJ2-1
CDR3 protein: CASSRLAGNYNEQFF
CDR3 DNA: TGTGCCAGCAGCCGACTAGCGGGGAACTACAATGAGCAGTTCTTC

clone size: .
D gene: .
V gene: TRBV12-3/TRBV12-4
J gene: TRBJ2-7
CDR3 protein: CASSLQGFGNDF
CDR3 DNA: TGTGCCAGCAGCCTCCAGGGGTTTGGCAATGACTTC

clone size: .
D gene: .
V gene: TRBV6-2/TRBV6-3
J gene: TRBJ1-2
CDR3 protein: CATSQARPIRDTF
CDR3 DNA: TGTGCCACCAGCCAGGCTCGGCCGATCCGGGACACCTTC

clone size: few
D gene: .
V gene: TRBV5-1
J gene: TRBJ1-2
CDR3 protein: CASSLAGDGYTF
CDR3 DNA: TGCGCCAGCAGCTTGGCCGGGGATGGCTACACCTTC

clone size: few
D gene: .
V gene: TRBV28
J gene: TRBJ1-2
CDR3 protein: CASRTTGNYGYTF
CDR3 DNA: TGTGCCAGCAGAACAACAGGAAACTATGGCTACACCTTC

clone size: .
D gene: .
V gene: TRBV5-6
J gene: TRBJ1-1
CDR3 protein: CASSAGGTELTEAFF
CDR3 DNA: TGTGCCAGCAGCGCTGGGGGGACCGAGCTCACTGAAGCTTTCTTT

clone size: .
D gene: TRBD1
V gene: TRBV7-2
J gene: TRBJ2-1
CDR3 protein: CASSLSGTGGYNEQFF
CDR3 DNA: TGTGCCAGCAGCTTATCCGGGACAGGGGGCTACAATGAGCAGTTCTTC

clone size: .
D gene: .
V gene: TRBV10-3
J gene: TRBJ1-2
CDR3 protein: CAISEGTDGYTF
CDR3 DNA: TGTGCCATCAGTGAAGGAACAGATGGCTACACCTTC